Shown below are 32 T cell receptor beta chains from a single sample sequenced in a study of T cell responses to AZD1222 COVID-19 vaccine. Using immunoSEQ multiplex PCR, the repertoire was profiled, and TCRdb retains in-frame clones only, with some absent. The sample comprises about 45,000 clones, approximately 90% of which are singletons, and more than 0.95% rests with the top ten. The material sequenced was peripheral blood, taken 28 days after the second AZD1222 dose. The source is an adult who received the AZD1222 COVID-19 vaccine.

This chain joins TRBV10-3 and TRBJ1-1, with unresolved D. The CDR3 has 13 residues. Germline-derived CDR1 and CDR2 are ENHRY and SYGVKD. V dropped 6 bases and J dropped 2 bases, with 10 bases sitting between them. The CDR3 DNA is TGTGCCATCAGCCGGGCCCTTAACACTGAAGCTTTCTTT. As protein: CAISRALNTEAFF.

The rearrangement joins TRBV2 to TRBJ1-1; no clear D gene. Germline CDR1 reads SNHLY; CDR2 reads FYNNEI. Trimming took off 7 bases at V and 0 bases at J, with 9 bases between the two ends. The CDR3 has 13 amino acids. The DNA for the CDR3 is TGTGCCAGCACAGAAGGTTTGAACACTGAAGCTTTCTTT. Translating it yields CASTEGLNTEAFF.

The rearrangement uses TRBV6-4 and TRBJ1-5; D is undetermined. Trimming took off 8 bases at V and 5 bases at J, with 19 bases between the two ends. CDR1 is MRHNA and CDR2 is SNTAGT in the germline V gene. The CDR3 consists of 15 residues. The DNA of the CDR3 is TGTGCCAGCCATTCAGAACTCGACCGGGATCAGCCCCAGCATTTT. Amino acids: CASHSELDRDQPQHF.

The CDR3 region is CASSPDGTGELFF. The CDR3 DNA reads as TGCGCCAGCAGCCCAGACGGCACCGGGGAGCTGTTTTTT. V usage is TRBV5-1 and J usage is TRBJ2-2, with D hard to call. Trimming removed 4 bases at V and 4 bases at J, with 8 bases between. Germline V gene sequence: CDR1 SGHRS, CDR2 YFSETQ. This CDR3 contains 13 residues. The full variable domain, rest sourced from reference TRBV5-1 and TRBJ2-2, is KAGVTQTPRYLIKTRGQQVTLSCSPISGHRSVSWYQQTPGQGLQFLFEYFSETQRNKGNFPGRFSGRQFSNSRSEMNVSTLELGDSALYLCASSPDGTGELFFGEGSRLTVL.

The V call is TRBV19, the J call TRBJ1-4, with unresolved D. V was clipped by 5 bases and J by 7 bases, with 20 bases between them. CDR3 length: 16 residues. Per germline, CDR1 LNHDA and CDR2 SQIVND (reference sequence). The CDR3 loop reads CASSVTTAGGGEKLFF. In nucleotides, the CDR3 is TGTGCCAGTAGTGTAACTACCGCGGGAGGTGGTGAAAAACTGTTTTTT.

This chain links TRBV19 with TRBJ2-7, with TRBD1 as a possible D gene (5 bases). V was trimmed by 5 bases and J by 2 bases, leaving 13 bases between them. The CDR3 covers 14 residues. From germline, CDR1 is LNHDA and CDR2 SQIVND (reference sequence). The DNA of the CDR3 is TGTGCCAGTAGTTTACTGGACAAAGCCTACGAGCAGTACTTC. Translation gives CASSLLDKAYEQYF.

This chain joins TRBV7-2 and TRBJ2-5, with unresolved D. V was clipped by 1 base and J by 5 bases, with 8 bases between them. Per germline, CDR1 SGHTA and CDR2 FQGNSA. The CDR3 is 13 residues long. CDR3 sequence (DNA): TGTGCCAGCAGCTTAGATTCTCGGGAGACCCAGTACTTC. It is translated as CASSLDSRETQYF.

The chain joins TRBV5-5 to TRBJ2-1; D is possibly TRBD1 (6 bases). Trimming stripped 4 bases from V and 2 bases from J, with 10 bases between. Germline lookup yields CDR1 SGHKS and CDR2 YYEKEE (reference sequence). The CDR3 has 14 residues. The CDR3 DNA sequence: TGTGCCAGCAGCCCCCGGGACACCTACAATGAGCAGTTCTTC. This sequence encodes CASSPRDTYNEQFF.

The chain recombines TRBV27 with TRBJ1-5; 12 bases agree with TRBD1. V gave up 6 bases and J gave up 7 bases; unmatched junction bases: 4. CDR3 size: 14 residues. From germline, CDR1 is MNHEY and CDR2 SMNVEV (reference sequence). DNA for the CDR3: TGTGCCAGCAGGGGGACAGGGGGCGGCCAGCCCCAGCATTTT. Translated: CASRGTGGGQPQHF.

The chain employs TRBV19 and TRBJ2-1; D remains unclear. V was pared by 1 base and J by 3 bases, with 10 bases between. There are 15 residues in the CDR3. Germline CDR1 reads LNHDA; CDR2 reads SQIVND (reference sequence). DNA of the CDR3: TGTGCCAGTAGTATAGTCCCGGGTCGCTACAATGAGCAGTTCTTC. The encoded protein is CASSIVPGRYNEQFF.

The V call is TRBV6-5, the J call TRBJ2-2; D may be TRBD1 (6 bases). The CDR3 runs to 12 residues. Trimming shortened V by 5 bases and J by 7 bases, and 8 bases separated the two germline ends. The germline CDR1 and CDR2 sequences are MNHEY and SVGAGI. CDR3 in amino acids: CASSRGIGELFF. The CDR3, as DNA: TGTGCCAGCAGTAGGGGGATCGGGGAGCTGTTTTTT.

This clone appeared a single time. The V gene is TRBV5-1, the J gene TRBJ2-7; no firm D call. Trimming stripped 0 bases from V and 6 bases from J, with 7 bases between. Germline CDR1 is SGHRS and CDR2 is YFSETQ. The CDR3 totals 12 residues. The CDR3 sequence is CASSLDRSEQYF. CDR3 nucleotide sequence: TGCGCCAGCAGCTTGGATCGAAGCGAGCAGTACTTC.

The CDR3 bases are TGCAGCGTTGAAGACCCTTGGGCAGTAGGAGACGAGCAGTACTTC. Amino acids: CSVEDPWAVGDEQYF. The genes are TRBV29-1 and TRBJ2-7; no clear D. This CDR3 region has 15 residues. Between the trimmed V and J ends, which lost 0 bases and 5 bases, there was a span of 17 bases. Germline loops: CDR1 SQVTM, CDR2 ANQGSEA.

The CDR3 nucleotides are TGTGCCAGCAGCTTAGTTCCGGGCCGCACAGATACGCAGTATTTT. This sequence encodes CASSLVPGRTDTQYF. The chain is built from TRBV7-2 and TRBJ2-3; D not certain. Germline values: CDR1 SGHTA, CDR2 FQGNSA. The V end lost 1 base, the J end lost 1 base, and 9 bases lay between the germline ends. The CDR3 has 15 amino acids.

This rearrangement joins TRBV19 to TRBJ1-2; D unclear. This CDR3 comprises 14 residues. V gave up 1 base and J gave up 4 bases, with 10 bases separating them. CDR1 is LNHDA and CDR2 is SQIVND in the germline V gene (reference sequence). CDR3 nucleotides: TGTGCCAGTAGTATAGCGGGGAATGTCTATGGCTACACCTTC. Translated, it gives CASSIAGNVYGYTF.

This clone is a singleton in its sample. The chain employs TRBV28 and TRBJ2-1; D is unclear. Germline values: CDR1 MDHEN, CDR2 SYDVKM. The ends were cut back, 3 bases at V and 3 bases at J, with 6 bases in the middle. CDR3 length: 13 amino acids. The CDR3 DNA is TGTGCCAGCAGTTTGAGTAACTACAATGAGCAGTTCTTC. The encoded protein is CASSLSNYNEQFF.

The CDR3 loop is CASIRDPGTGELFF. The CDR3 DNA is TGCGCCAGCATACGGGACCCGGGTACCGGGGAGCTGTTTTTT. V usage is TRBV5-1 and J usage is TRBJ2-2; D is perhaps TRBD1 or TRBD2 (5 bases each). The CDR3 has 14 residues. Germline V gene sequence: CDR1 SGHRS, CDR2 YFSETQ. V lost 6 bases and J lost 5, with 14 bases in between. Looking up the rest from reference TRBV5-1 and TRBJ2-2 gives the full variable domain: KAGVTQTPRYLIKTRGQQVTLSCSPISGHRSVSWYQQTPGQGLQFLFEYFSETQRNKGNFPGRFSGRQFSNSRSEMNVSTLELGDSALYLCASIRDPGTGELFFGEGSRLTVL.

This clone was seen a handful of times. This chain joins TRBV20-1 and TRBJ2-7; a possible D gene is TRBD2 (5 bases). The length of the CDR3 is 14 residues. The V end lost 3 bases, the J end lost 0 bases, and 12 bases lay between the germline ends. The germline V gene has CDR1 DFQATT and CDR2 SNEGSKA (reference sequence). The CDR3 DNA reads TGCAGTGCTAGTAGGAGGCTCCTCTCCTACGAGCAGTACTTC. Translating it yields CSASRRLLSYEQYF.

The V call is TRBV11-2, the J call TRBJ2-7; no firm D call. Germline assignment: CDR1 SGHAT and CDR2 FQNNGV. V was pared by 3 bases and J by 6 bases, with 12 bases between. This CDR3 has 13 amino acids. The CDR3 sequence is CASSFSSPSEQYF. The CDR3 bases are TGTGCCAGCAGCTTTAGTTCCCCCAGCGAGCAGTACTTC.

The chain combines TRBV3-1 (or the pseudogene TRBV3-2) with TRBJ1-1; no firm D call. There are 16 residues in the CDR3. Germline CDR1 reads LGHDT; CDR2 reads YNNKEL (reference sequence). Trimming shortened V by 5 bases and J by 1 base, and 17 bases separated the two germline ends. CDR3 amino acids: CASSFLPIRGNTEAFF. The CDR3 nucleotides read TGTGCCAGCAGCTTCTTACCTATACGTGGGAACACTGAAGCTTTCTTT.

This chain connects TRBV7-2 to TRBJ2-6; perhaps TRBD1 as D (6 bases). CDR3 length: 18 amino acids. Germline values: CDR1 SGHTA, CDR2 FQGNSA. V lost 5 bases and J lost 2, with 19 bases in between. This CDR3 is CASSPPTGVRTGANVLTF. CDR3 coding DNA: TGTGCCAGCAGCCCCCCGACAGGCGTCAGGACTGGGGCCAACGTCCTGACTTTC.

This chain uses TRBV4-3 with TRBJ1-4; the match to TRBD1 covers 7 bases. With 3 bases clipped from V and 0 bases from J, the junction kept 13 bases outside the gene matches. The CDR3 covers 19 residues. Germline V gene sequence: CDR1 LGHNA, CDR2 YSLEER. CDR3 in DNA: TGCGCCAGCAGCCAGAAACCAGGGGGAGCACAATCAACTAATGAAAAACTGTTTTTT. Its translation: CASSQKPGGAQSTNEKLFF.

This clone appeared a single time. V and J are TRBV19 and TRBJ1-5; D gene unclear. CDR1 LNHDA and CDR2 SQIVND come from the germline V gene (reference sequence). V lost 5 bases to trimming and J lost 0 bases, with 8 bases between them. The CDR3 extends over 14 amino acids. CDR3 protein: CASSPEYSNQPQHF. Written as DNA, the CDR3 is TGTGCCAGTAGTCCAGAATATAGCAATCAGCCCCAGCATTTT.

The CDR3 nucleotides are TGTGCCAGCAGCTTCCTCCGGGACGGGCTAAATGAAGCTTTCTTT. It translates to CASSFLRDGLNEAFF. This chain links TRBV7-9 with TRBJ1-1, with TRBD1 as a possible D gene (5 bases). Germline loops: CDR1 SEHNR, CDR2 FQNEAQ (reference sequence). The CDR3 extends over 15 amino acids. V was trimmed by 3 bases and J by 7 bases, leaving 18 bases between them.

The V call is TRBV6-6, the J call TRBJ2-3; D is possibly TRBD2 (5 bases). Looked up from germline, CDR1 is MNHNY and CDR2 is SVGAGI (reference sequence). The CDR3 consists of 17 residues. The V gene lost 5 bases and the J gene lost 4 bases, with 22 bases spanning the gap. CDR3 sequence (DNA): TGTGCCAGCAGTCACGACTACGAACCGTCGATTGCAGATACGCAGTATTTT. Amino acids: CASSHDYEPSIADTQYF.

The chain links TRBV3-1 (or the pseudogene TRBV3-2) to TRBJ2-7; 10 bases fit TRBD2. Germline CDR1 and CDR2: LGHDT and YNNKEL (reference sequence). V was pared by 0 bases and J by 6 bases, with 5 bases of the junction left unmatched. The CDR3 sequence is 15 residues long. The chain's CDR3 is CASSQDVAGGSEQYF. CDR3 DNA sequence: TGTGCCAGCAGCCAAGATGTAGCGGGAGGCTCCGAGCAGTACTTC.

This chain joins TRBV19 and TRBJ1-3, with a weak D call TRBD1 (5 bases). The V gene's germline CDR1 is LNHDA and CDR2 SQIVND (reference sequence). Trimming pared 6 bases from V and 0 bases from J, leaving 12 bases between. This CDR3 has 15 residues. This chain's CDR3 is CASRWGRDSGNTIYF. In DNA, the CDR3 is TGTGCCAGTAGATGGGGCCGGGACTCTGGAAACACCATATATTTT.

The chain uses TRBV3-1 (or the pseudogene TRBV3-2) and TRBJ1-2; the D is unclear. Germline V gene data show CDR1 as LGHDT and CDR2 as YNNKEL (reference sequence). Trimming took 0 bases from V and 6 from J, leaving 5 bases between them. The CDR3 runs 12 residues. CDR3 nucleotide sequence: TGTGCCAGCAGCCAAGAACTTAATGGCTACACCTTC. Its protein product is CASSQELNGYTF.

The genes are TRBV20-1 and TRBJ2-1, with TRBD2 as a possible D gene (6 bases). In germline, CDR1 is DFQATT, CDR2 SNEGSKA (reference sequence). CDR3 length equals 11 residues. V was trimmed by 5 bases and J by 4 bases, leaving 6 bases between them. Here the CDR3 reads CSALAYNEQFF. As DNA, the CDR3 is TGCAGTGCTCTAGCGTACAATGAGCAGTTCTTC.

The CDR3 DNA reads as TGTGCCAGCAGCTTGGCTGGGGATATCGAGCAGTACTTC. Protein: CASSLAGDIEQYF. The genes are TRBV5-5 and TRBJ2-7; D call uncertain. Trimming cost V 0 bases and J 6 bases, with 10 bases left between them. The CDR3 runs 13 residues. CDR1 is SGHKS, CDR2 YYEKEE, per germline (reference sequence).

The chain uses TRBV28 and TRBJ2-7, with D hard to call. The V end was cut by 5 bases, the J end by 6 bases, with 17 bases between. This CDR3 is 14 amino acids long. Germline V gives CDR1 MDHEN, CDR2 SYDVKM. The CDR3 region is CASSRQRISTEQYF. The DNA of the CDR3 is TGTGCCAGCAGTCGTCAAAGGATCTCCACCGAGCAGTACTTC.

This chain connects TRBV21-1 to TRBJ1-5; TRBD1 is the table's D call, not checked against the DNA. TRBV21-1 has pseudogene status. The CDR3 spans 15 residues. The CDR3: CASRPSGYSNQPQHF. CDR3 DNA sequence: TGTGCCAGCAGACCCTCAGGGTATAGCAATCAGCCCCAGCATTTT.